The 22 T cell receptor beta chains reported below all come from one sample, sequenced in a study of identical twins. TCRdb reanalysed the 5' RACE reads using MiXCR and keeps one entry per CDR3 protein. The sample includes about 890,000 distinct CDR3 sequences, more than 9% of them seen just once. The same data also contributed to another study, on yellow fever vaccine responses in identical twins.

The sequenced material came from PBMCs. The receptors stem from a young woman in good health.

The chain uses TRBV29-1 and TRBJ2-7; D perhaps matches TRBD1 (5 bases). The CDR3 runs to 12 residues. The germline V gene encodes CDR1 SQVTM and CDR2 ANQGSEA. Trimming removed 5 bases at V and 2 bases at J, with 10 bases between. The CDR3 DNA is TGCAGCGTTCTTGACAGCGCCTACGAGCAGTACTTC. Residues: CSVLDSAYEQYF.

V is TRBV4-1 and J is TRBJ2-2, with D possibly TRBD1 on 6 matching bases. From germline, CDR1 is MGHRA and CDR2 YSYEKL. The ends were cut back, 4 bases at V and 5 bases at J, with 11 bases in the middle. The CDR3 is 14 residues long. CDR3 bases: TGCGCCAGCAGCCCACAGGGTCTAACCGGGGAGCTGTTTTTT. Its protein product is CASSPQGLTGELFF.

This clonotype showed up just a few times. The rearrangement joins TRBV7-9 to TRBJ2-7; 9 bases match TRBD1. Germline V gene data show CDR1 as SEHNR and CDR2 as FQNEAQ (reference sequence). There are 17 residues in the CDR3. The junction had 9 bases not matched to a gene; V was cut back by 1 base and J by 2 bases. CDR3 sequence (DNA): TGTGCCAGCAGCTTAGTGGCGGTACAGGGGGCAACCTACGAGCAGTACTTC. Amino acids: CASSLVAVQGATYEQYF. Full variable domain (missing parts from reference TRBV7-9 and TRBJ2-7): DTGVSQNPRHKITKRGQNVTFRCDPISEHNRLYWYRQTLGQGPEFLTYFQNEAQLEKSRLLSDRFSAERPKGSFSTLEIQRTEQGDSAMYLCASSLVAVQGATYEQYFGPGTRLTVT.

This clonotype was observed at least ten times. The CDR3 bases are TGTGCCAGCAGCCAAGGGACAGGGGGAAAACTGTTTTTT. This codes for CASSQGTGGKLFF. The V gene is TRBV3-1, the J gene TRBJ1-4, with 10 bases that match TRBD1. The CDR3 has 13 residues. Germline loops: CDR1 LGHDT, CDR2 YNNKEL (reference sequence). V shed 1 base, J shed 10 bases, and the junction held 0 bases outside the gene matches.

This clonotype was seen a few times. The V call is TRBV6-2 or TRBV6-3, the J call TRBJ2-3, with TRBD2 matching over 9 bases. Germline values: CDR1 MNHEY, CDR2 SVGEGT. The CDR3 spans 17 residues. Trimming cost V 0 bases and J 8 bases; bases outside gene matches: 12. CDR3 sequence (DNA): TGTGCCAGCAGTTACTCCCCGCCGGGAGCGGGAGGAGGTACGCAGTATTTT. This encodes CASSYSPPGAGGGTQYF.

The V gene is TRBV2, the J gene TRBJ2-1; tentative D call: TRBD1 (5 bases). This CDR3 has 15 residues. Trimming shortened V by 2 bases and J by 10 bases, and 18 bases separated the two germline ends. The V gene's germline CDR1 is SNHLY and CDR2 FYNNEI. DNA for the CDR3: TGTGCCAGCAGTGAAAGGTCTGGGGCAGTTCGGGAGCAGTTCTTC. As protein: CASSERSGAVREQFF.

The V and J genes are TRBV20-1 and TRBJ2-1; TRBD2 matches 8 bases. Trimming at V came to 1 base and at J to 3 bases, leaving 2 bases not matched to a gene. CDR1 and CDR2 (germline): DFQATT, SNEGSKA (reference sequence). The CDR3 contains 14 residues. The CDR3 bases are TGCAGTGCTAGAGGACTAGCGCTCTACAATGAGCAGTTCTTC. Its translation: CSARGLALYNEQFF.

CDR3 amino acids: CSVGGQWNTEAFF. For the CDR3, the DNA is TGCAGCGTGGGGGGACAGTGGAACACTGAAGCTTTCTTT. The chain employs TRBV29-1 and TRBJ1-1, with 7 bases matching TRBD1. CDR1 and CDR2 from the germline V gene are SQVTM and ANQGSEA. With 6 bases clipped from V and 1 base from J, the junction kept 5 bases outside the gene matches. The CDR3 sequence is 13 residues long.

This chain joins TRBV4-1 and TRBJ2-3; D is unclear. V shed 0 bases and J shed 4 bases, with 11 bases lying between them. Germline V gene lookup returns CDR1 MGHRA and CDR2 YSYEKL. The CDR3 consists of 15 residues. The chain's CDR3 is CASSQDLTWPDTQYF. Here the CDR3 DNA reads TGCGCCAGCAGCCAAGATTTGACCTGGCCAGATACGCAGTATTTT.

Comments on this clonotype: At one end the junction does not follow the germline gene, possibly because of a read error. The chain is built from TRBV27 and TRBJ2-3, with 9 bases identical to TRBD2. CDR3 length: 14 amino acids. Looked up from germline, CDR1 is MNHEY and CDR2 is SMNVEV (reference sequence). CDR3 bases: TGTGCCAGCAGTTTTAGCGGGAGAGCAGATACGCAGTGTTTT. Protein sequence: CASSFSGRADTQCF.

This clonotype was seen a few times. V gene TRBV7-9 combines with J gene TRBJ1-1, with D hard to call. Germline CDR1 SEHNR, CDR2 FQNEAQ (reference sequence). Trimming took off 3 bases at V and 6 bases at J, with 11 bases between the two ends. The CDR3 length is 13 residues. The CDR3 DNA reads as TGTGCCAGCAGCTTTAAGGGTTACGCTGAAGCTTTCTTT. As protein: CASSFKGYAEAFF.

This chain uses TRBV7-8 with TRBJ2-7; D may correspond to TRBD1 or TRBD2 (5 bases each). Per germline, CDR1 SGHVS and CDR2 FQNEAQ. Trimming took 2 bases from V and 2 from J, leaving 10 bases between them. The CDR3 runs 14 residues. The CDR3 nucleotides are TGTGCCAGCAGCTTATTTCCGGGACCCTACGAGCAGTACTTC. Translated, it gives CASSLFPGPYEQYF.

CDR3 bases: TGTGCCAGCAGTCATAGCGGGAGTGGCACCGGGGAGCTGTTTTTT. Amino acids: CASSHSGSGTGELFF. The chain is built from TRBV28 and TRBJ2-2, with 9 bases lining up with TRBD2. This CDR3 is 15 amino acids long. V shed 5 bases and J 4 bases; nucleotides not matched to a gene: 5. The germline CDR1 and CDR2 sequences are MDHEN and SYDVKM. The full variable domain, its missing parts supplied by reference TRBV28 and TRBJ2-2, is DVKVTQSSRYLVKRTGEKVFLECVQDMDHENMFWYRQDPGLGLRLIYFSYDVKMKEKGDIPEGYSVSREKKERFSLILESASTNQTSMYLCASSHSGSGTGELFFGEGSRLTVL.

This clonotype was recorded at least ten times. The J gene is TRBJ2-3, the V gene TRBV9; 8 bases agree with TRBD1. V lost 1 base to trimming and J lost 1 base; unmatched junction nucleotides: 5. Germline V gives CDR1 SGDLS, CDR2 YYNGEE. The CDR3 sequence is 16 residues long. The CDR3 DNA follows: TGTGCCAGCAGCGTAACACCGGGACAGGGCACAGATACGCAGTATTTT. This translates into CASSVTPGQGTDTQYF. The full variable domain, its missing parts supplied by reference TRBV9 and TRBJ2-3, is DSGVTQTPKHLITATGQRVTLRCSPRSGDLSVYWYQQSLDQGLQFLIQYYNGEERAKGNILERFSAQQFPDLHSELNLSSLELGDSALYFCASSVTPGQGTDTQYFGPGTRLTVL.

J is TRBJ1-1 and V is TRBV28; perhaps TRBD1 as D (6 bases). V was trimmed by 10 bases and J by 3 bases, leaving 18 bases between them. The CDR3 runs 14 residues. Per the germline V gene, CDR1 is MDHEN and CDR2 is SYDVKM. CDR3 residues: CAIREGGGYTEAFF. The CDR3 coding sequence is TGTGCCATCAGGGAGGGAGGGGGATACACTGAAGCTTTCTTT.

This clonotype occurred many times. The chain's CDR3 is CASSSRPTGLNEKLFF. In nucleotides, the CDR3 is TGTGCCAGCAGCTCCCGCCCGACAGGACTTAATGAAAAACTGTTTTTT. The chain links TRBV3-1 to TRBJ1-4; a weak D match, TRBD1 (6 bases). Trimming removed 5 bases from V and 4 bases from J, with 17 bases in between. From germline, CDR1 is LGHDT and CDR2 YNNKEL (reference sequence). CDR3 size: 16 residues.

This clonotype was found many times. V gene TRBV5-1 combines with J gene TRBJ1-1; 7 nucleotides agree with TRBD1. J was trimmed by 11 bases and V by 0 bases; bases with no gene match: 7. This CDR3 is built from 13 residues. Germline CDR1 reads SGHRS; CDR2 reads YFSETQ. CDR3 amino acids: CASSLGQGGGAFF. As DNA, the CDR3 is TGCGCCAGCAGCTTGGGACAGGGTGGTGGGGCTTTCTTT. Full variable domain (remainder filled in from reference TRBV5-1 and TRBJ1-1): KAGVTQTPRYLIKTRGQQVTLSCSPISGHRSVSWYQQTPGQGLQFLFEYFSETQRNKGNFPGRFSGRQFSNSRSEMNVSTLELGDSALYLCASSLGQGGGAFFGQGTRLTVV.

V gene TRBV3-1 combines with J gene TRBJ2-1; D is ambiguous. With 3 bases removed from V and 9 bases from J, the gap between germline ends came to 9 bases. The CDR3 is made up of 12 amino acids. CDR1 and CDR2 from the germline V gene are LGHDT and YNNKEL (reference sequence). CDR3 DNA sequence: TGTGCCAGCAGCCATGAACCGTCTGAGCAGTTCTTC. It yields the protein CASSHEPSEQFF.

This clonotype was found a few times. J is TRBJ2-7 and V is TRBV7-3; a weak D match, TRBD1 (6 bases). This CDR3 spans 16 amino acids. Trimming shortened V by 5 bases and J by 3 bases, and 20 bases separated the two germline ends. Germline V gene sequence: CDR1 SGHTA, CDR2 FQGTGA. The CDR3 protein is CASSLHRDKANYEQYF. The DNA for the CDR3 is TGTGCCAGCAGCCTTCACAGGGATAAGGCCAACTACGAGCAGTACTTC. Full variable domain (missing parts from reference TRBV7-3 and TRBJ2-7): GAGVSQTPSNKVTEKGKYVELRCDPISGHTALYWYRQSLGQGPEFLIYFQGTGAADDSGLPNDRFFAVRPEGSVSTLKIQRTERGDSAVYLCASSLHRDKANYEQYFGPGTRLTVT.

This clonotype was counted between two and nine times. CDR3 nucleotides: TGTGCCAGCAGCCTGCTCTTTTTATCCCGGAGCTACAATGAGCAGTTCTTC. This translates into CASSLLFLSRSYNEQFF. The V call is TRBV5-5, the J call TRBJ2-1; D unclear. The length of the CDR3 is 17 residues. Deletions cut 4 bases from V and 3 bases from J, with 20 bases between. CDR1 is SGHKS and CDR2 is YYEKEE in the germline V gene (reference sequence).

The chain combines TRBV20-1 with TRBJ2-1; tentatively, D is TRBD2 (6 bases). Germline V gene sequence: CDR1 DFQATT, CDR2 SNEGSKA (reference sequence). Trimming cost V 2 bases and J 10 bases, with 18 bases left between them. The CDR3 sequence is 14 residues long. CDR3 region: CSARPGGPTGEQFF. The DNA of the CDR3 is TGCAGTGCTAGACCCGGGGGACCAACCGGCGAGCAGTTCTTC.

This clonotype was picked up a small number of times. V is TRBV29-1 and J is TRBJ2-1; 7 bases are shared with TRBD2. CDR1 is SQVTM and CDR2 is ANQGSEA in the germline V gene. The V and J ends lost 0 bases and 1 base, in that order; junction bases with no gene match: 9. The CDR3 spans 17 residues. In DNA form, the CDR3 reads TGCAGCGTTGAAGATGGGAGCGGGATTTGGTCCTACAATGAGCAGTTCTTC. Translated: CSVEDGSGIWSYNEQFF.